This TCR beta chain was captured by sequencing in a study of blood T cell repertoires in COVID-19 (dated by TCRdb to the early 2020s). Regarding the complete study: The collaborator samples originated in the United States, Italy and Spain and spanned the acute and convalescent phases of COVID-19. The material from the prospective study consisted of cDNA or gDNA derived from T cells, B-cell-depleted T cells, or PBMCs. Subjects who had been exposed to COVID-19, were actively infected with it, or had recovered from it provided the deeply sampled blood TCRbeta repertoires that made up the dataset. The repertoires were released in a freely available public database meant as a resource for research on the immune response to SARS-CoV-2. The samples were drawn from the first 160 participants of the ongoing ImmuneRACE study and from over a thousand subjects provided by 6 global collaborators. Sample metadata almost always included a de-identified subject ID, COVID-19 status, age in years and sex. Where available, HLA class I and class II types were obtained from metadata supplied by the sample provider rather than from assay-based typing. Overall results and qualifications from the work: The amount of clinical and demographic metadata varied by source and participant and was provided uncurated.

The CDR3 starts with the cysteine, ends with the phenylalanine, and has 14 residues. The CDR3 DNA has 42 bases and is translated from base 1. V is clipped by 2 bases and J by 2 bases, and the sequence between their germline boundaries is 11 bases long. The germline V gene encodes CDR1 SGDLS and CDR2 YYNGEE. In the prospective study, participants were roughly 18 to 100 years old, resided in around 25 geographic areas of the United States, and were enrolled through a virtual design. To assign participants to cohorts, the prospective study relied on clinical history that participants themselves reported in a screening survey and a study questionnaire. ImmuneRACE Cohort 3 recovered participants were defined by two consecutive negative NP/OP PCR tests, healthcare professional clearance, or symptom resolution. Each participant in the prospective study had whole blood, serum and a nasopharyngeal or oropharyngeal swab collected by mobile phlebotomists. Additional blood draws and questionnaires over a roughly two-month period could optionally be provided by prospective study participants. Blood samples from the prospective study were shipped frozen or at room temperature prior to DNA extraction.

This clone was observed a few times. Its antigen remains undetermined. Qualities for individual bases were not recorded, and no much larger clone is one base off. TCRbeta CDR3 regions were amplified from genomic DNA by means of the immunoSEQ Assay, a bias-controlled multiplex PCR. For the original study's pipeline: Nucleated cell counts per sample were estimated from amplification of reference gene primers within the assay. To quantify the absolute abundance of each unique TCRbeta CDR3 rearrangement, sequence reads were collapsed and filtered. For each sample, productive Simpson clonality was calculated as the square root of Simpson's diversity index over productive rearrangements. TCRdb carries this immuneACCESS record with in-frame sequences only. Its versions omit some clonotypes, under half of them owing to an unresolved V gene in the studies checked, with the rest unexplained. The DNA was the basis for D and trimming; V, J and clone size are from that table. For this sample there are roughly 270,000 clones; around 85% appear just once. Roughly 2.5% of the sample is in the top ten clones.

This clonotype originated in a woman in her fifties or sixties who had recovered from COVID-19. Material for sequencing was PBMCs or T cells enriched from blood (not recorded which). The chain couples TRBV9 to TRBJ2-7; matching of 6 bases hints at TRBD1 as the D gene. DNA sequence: TGTGCCAGCAGCGTTTCCGGGACAACCTACGAGCAGTACTTC. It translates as CASSVSGTTYEQYF.